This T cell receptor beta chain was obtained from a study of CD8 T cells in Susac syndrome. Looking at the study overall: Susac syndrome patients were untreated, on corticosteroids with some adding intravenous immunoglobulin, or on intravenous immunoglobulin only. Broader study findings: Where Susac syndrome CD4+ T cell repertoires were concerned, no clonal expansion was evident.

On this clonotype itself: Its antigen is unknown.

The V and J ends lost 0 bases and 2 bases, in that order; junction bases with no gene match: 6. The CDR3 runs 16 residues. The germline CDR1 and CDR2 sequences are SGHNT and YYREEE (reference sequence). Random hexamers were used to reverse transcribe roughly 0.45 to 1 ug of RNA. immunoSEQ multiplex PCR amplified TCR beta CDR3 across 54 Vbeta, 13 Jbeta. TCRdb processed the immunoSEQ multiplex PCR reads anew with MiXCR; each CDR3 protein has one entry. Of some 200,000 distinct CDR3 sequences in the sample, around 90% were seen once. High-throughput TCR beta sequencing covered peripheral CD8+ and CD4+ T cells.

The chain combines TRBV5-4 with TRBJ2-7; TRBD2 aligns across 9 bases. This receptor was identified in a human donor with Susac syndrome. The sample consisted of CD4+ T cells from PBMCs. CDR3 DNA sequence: TGTGCCAGCAGCTTGGGTGGGGCTAGCGGGGCCTACGAGCAGTACTTC. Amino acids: CASSLGGASGAYEQYF.